The present TCR beta chain was sequenced within a study of cytomegalovirus exposure and HLA in healthy donors. Study-wide results and limits: Segments of the TCR beta V type were, in most cases, productive about 87% or about 30% of the time in an earlier analysis. Later on, an analysis showed TCR association rates differing by HLA locus, with DRB1 the most and HLA-C the fewest. The study designated 150 to 200 TCR beta chains cytomegalovirus-associated.

Notes on this clone: Antigen specificity is unknown.

Healthy bone marrow donors supplied every sample. This CDR3 has 14 amino acids. CDR1 and CDR2 (germline): LGHNA, YSLEER. Trimming pared 0 bases from V and 0 bases from J, leaving 5 bases between. PCR was performed using 60 Vbeta and 13 Jbeta primers. Using immunoSEQ multiplex PCR, the repertoire was profiled, and TCRdb retains in-frame clones only, with some absent. Here the sample table reports approximately 51,000 clones. Sequencing used PBMCs. The V gene is TRBV4-3, the J gene TRBJ2-5; the D is unclear. The source of this sequence is a man aged 40-49 years in good health and CMV-seropositive. DNA of the CDR3: TGCGCCAGCAGCCAAGACGTGTACCAAGAGACCCAGTACTTC. Protein sequence: CASSQDVYQETQYF.